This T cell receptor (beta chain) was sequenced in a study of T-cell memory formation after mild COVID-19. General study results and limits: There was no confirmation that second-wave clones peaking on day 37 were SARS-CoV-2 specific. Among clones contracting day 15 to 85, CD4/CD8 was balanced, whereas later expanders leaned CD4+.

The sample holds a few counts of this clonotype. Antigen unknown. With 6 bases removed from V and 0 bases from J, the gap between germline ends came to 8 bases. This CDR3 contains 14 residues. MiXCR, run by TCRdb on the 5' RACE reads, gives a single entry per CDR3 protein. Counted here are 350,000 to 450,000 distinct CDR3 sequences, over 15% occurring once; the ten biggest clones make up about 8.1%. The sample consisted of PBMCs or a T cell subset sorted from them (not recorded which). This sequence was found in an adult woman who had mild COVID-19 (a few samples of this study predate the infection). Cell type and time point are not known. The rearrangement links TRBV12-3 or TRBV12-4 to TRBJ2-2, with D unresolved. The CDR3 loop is CASSPAPNTGELFF. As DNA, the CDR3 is TGTGCCAGCAGCCCTGCCCCGAACACCGGGGAGCTGTTTTTT.